This T cell receptor (beta chain) was profiled in a study of brain T cells in children with intractable seizures. Findings and caveats of the study: Clones missing pre-surgery may reflect undersampling of that blood sample. HCMV serostatus was not known, and viral specificity came from CDR3 similarity only.

Sequenced by immunoSEQ multiplex PCR; TCRdb stores in-frame clones only, minus some. The sample carries about 20,000 clones, 94% recorded once. With regard to this clone: The target antigen is unknown.

The J segment lost 1 base and the V segment lost 3 bases, leaving 8 bases of the junction unmatched. The CDR3 sequence is 17 residues long. The germline CDR1 and CDR2 sequences are SGHVS and FQNEAQ. Sequencing was limited to surgery cases with top T cell transcript signatures in brain tissue. Pre-surgery treatment included at least one anti-epileptic drug. The material was peripheral blood, obtained at surgery. The origin of this receptor is a boy aged 5-17 years with focal cortical dysplasia and intractable seizures. This sequence joins TRBV7-8 and TRBJ1-3, with 8 bases fitting TRBD1. CDR3 nucleotide sequence: TGTGCCAGCAGCTTCCCCGCAGGGGGCGGATCTGGAAACACCATATATTTT. It encodes CASSFPAGGGSGNTIYF.